The 15 T cell receptor beta chains presented below share a single source sample, sequenced in a study of blood T cell repertoires in COVID-19. This table comes from immunoSEQ multiplex PCR, and its TCRdb copy is limited to in-frame clones, with some not included. In the table there are 430,000 or so clones, 88% of which are singletons. The material sequenced was PBMCs or T cells enriched from blood (not recorded which). The receptors were gathered from a woman aged 40 to 49 who had recovered from COVID-19.

This chain uses TRBV6-5 with TRBJ1-5; TRBD1 might be the D (5 bases). There are 15 residues in the CDR3. With 7 bases removed from V and 0 bases from J, the gap between germline ends came to 13 bases. Germline-derived CDR1 and CDR2 are MNHEY and SVGAGI. CDR3 nucleotides: TGTGCCAGCATCCAGATCAGGGATAGCAATCAGCCCCAGCATTTT. Protein sequence: CASIQIRDSNQPQHF.

J is TRBJ2-3 and V is TRBV11-3, with D perhaps matching TRBD1 (6 bases). Looked up from germline, CDR1 is SGHNT and CDR2 is YENEEA. Trimming cost V 5 bases and J 7 bases, with 22 bases left between them. This CDR3 contains 16 residues. The CDR3 loop reads CASSVAQQGVKNTQYF. DNA for the CDR3: TGTGCCAGCAGCGTAGCCCAACAGGGCGTGAAGAATACGCAGTATTTT. Full variable domain (outside the CDR3, taken from reference TRBV11-3 and TRBJ2-3): EAGVVQSPRYKIIEKKQPVAFWCNPISGHNTLYWYLQNLGQGPELLIRYENEEAVDDSQLPKDRFSAERLKGVDSTLKIQPAELGDSAVYLCASSVAQQGVKNTQYFGPGTRLTVL.

The chain couples TRBV18 to TRBJ2-1; TRBD2 matches at 11 bases. This CDR3 is built from 16 residues. Per germline, CDR1 KGHSH and CDR2 LQKENI. The V and J ends lost 3 bases and 8 bases, in that order; junction bases with no gene match: 9. This chain's CDR3 is CASSPETSGIQDEQFF. The CDR3 nucleotides read TGTGCCAGCTCACCTGAGACTAGCGGGATTCAAGATGAGCAGTTCTTC.

V and J are TRBV6-5 and TRBJ1-5; D is unresolved. V dropped 2 bases and J dropped 6 bases, with 11 bases sitting between them. The CDR3 totals 14 residues. Germline V lookup: CDR1 MNHEY, CDR2 SVGAGI. The CDR3 DNA follows: TGTGCCAGCAGTTACGTCCTCTCGGGTCAGCCCCAGCATTTT. Translated: CASSYVLSGQPQHF.

The CDR3 protein is CASSQASDSSYEQYF. The CDR3 nucleotides read TGTGCCAGCAGCCAGGCCTCGGACAGCTCCTACGAGCAGTACTTC. The chain has TRBV3-1 (or the pseudogene TRBV3-2) and TRBJ2-7; possibly TRBD1 for D (6 bases). There are 15 residues in the CDR3. Germline assignment: CDR1 LGHDT and CDR2 YNNKEL (reference sequence). V gave up 3 bases and J gave up 0 bases, with 12 bases separating them.

The chain carries TRBV27 and TRBJ2-1; 11 bases fit TRBD2. Germline CDR1 and CDR2: MNHEY and SMNVEV (reference sequence). V lost 3 bases to trimming and J lost 4 bases; unmatched junction nucleotides: 2. This CDR3 comprises 15 residues. The DNA of the CDR3 is TGTGCCAGCAGTTTTAGCGGGAGGGGTTACAATGAGCAGTTCTTC. Residues: CASSFSGRGYNEQFF.

V and J are TRBV12-3 or TRBV12-4 and TRBJ2-1; D gene ambiguous. The V end was cut by 2 bases, the J end by 9 bases, with 11 bases between. The CDR3 contains 13 residues. CDR3 protein: CASSLPPLPEQFF. DNA for the CDR3: TGTGCCAGCAGTTTACCCCCCCTCCCTGAGCAGTTCTTC.

This clone was recorded a few times. This chain connects TRBV4-1 to TRBJ1-1; 7 positions match TRBD1. The CDR3 loop spans 13 amino acids. CDR1 MGHRA and CDR2 YSYEKL come from the germline V gene. Losses at the gene ends were 6 bases for V and 7 bases for J; bases not matched to a gene: 8. The CDR3 DNA sequence: TGCGCCAGCAGATACGGGACAGAACTTGAAGCTTTCTTT. It specifies CASRYGTELEAFF.

The chain has TRBV9 and TRBJ2-1, with D possibly matching TRBD2 (6 bases). The CDR3 is 19 amino acids. CDR1 SGDLS and CDR2 YYNGEE come from the germline V gene. V shed 3 bases and J shed 5 bases, with 27 bases lying between them. The CDR3 region has the DNA TGTGCCAGCAGCGCCCCGGAAGGAGGTTGGGACTCCAGACACAATGAGCAGTTCTTC. It translates to CASSAPEGGWDSRHNEQFF.

A single count supports this clone. The CDR3 sequence is CATSYSGSSYNEQFF. CDR3 in DNA: TGTGCCACCAGTTACAGTGGGAGCTCCTACAATGAGCAGTTCTTC. The rearrangement joins TRBV24-1 to TRBJ2-1; perhaps TRBD2 as D (5 bases). V was cut by 6 bases and J by 0 bases, with 11 bases left in between. The CDR3 is made up of 15 amino acids. Per the germline V gene, CDR1 is KGHDR and CDR2 is SFDVKD.

This clone was recorded only once. The genes are TRBV10-1 and TRBJ2-3; no clear D. The germline V gene encodes CDR1 WNHNN and CDR2 SYGVQD (reference sequence). V lost 0 bases to trimming and J lost 0 bases, with 10 bases between them. This CDR3 has 16 amino acids. CDR3 protein: CASSESTPRSTDTQYF. The CDR3 region has the DNA TGCGCCAGCAGTGAGTCGACCCCTAGGAGCACAGATACGCAGTATTTT.

This chain joins TRBV29-1 and TRBJ1-5, with D perhaps matching TRBD1 (6 bases). Germline CDR1 is SQVTM and CDR2 is ANQGSEA. The CDR3 loop spans 18 amino acids. V lost 1 base, J lost 3 bases, and 22 bases lay in between. CDR3 nucleotides: TGCAGCGTTGAAGCCCTCCCCCAACAGGGACGAAACAATCAGCCCCAGCATTTT. It codes for CSVEALPQQGRNNQPQHF.

The rearrangement joins TRBV18 to TRBJ2-3; D is ambiguous. Looked up from germline, CDR1 is KGHSH and CDR2 is LQKENI. This CDR3 is 14 amino acids long. V was shortened by 4 bases and J by 3 bases, with 11 bases between the two germline ends. CDR3: CASSHGLRTDTQYF. For the CDR3, the DNA is TGTGCCAGCTCACATGGGTTGCGGACAGATACGCAGTATTTT.

The chain uses TRBV10-1 and TRBJ2-5, with D tentatively TRBD1 (6 bases). The CDR3 covers 13 residues. CDR1 and CDR2 from the germline V gene are WNHNN and SYGVQD (reference sequence). The ends were cut back, 7 bases at V and 4 bases at J, with 13 bases in the middle. In DNA, the CDR3 is TGCGCCAGCACCGGACAGCTCGGAGAGACCCAGTACTTC. As protein: CASTGQLGETQYF.

V gene TRBV11-2 combines with J gene TRBJ2-7, with 10 bases that match TRBD2. Germline CDR1 SGHAT, CDR2 FQNNGV. V shed 1 base and J 4 bases; nucleotides not matched to a gene: 7. The CDR3 covers 16 residues. CDR3 in amino acids: CASSLAASGSWYEQYF. The CDR3 coding sequence is TGTGCCAGCAGCTTAGCCGCTAGCGGGAGTTGGTACGAGCAGTACTTC.